The entry below gives a single TCR beta chain sequence along with its context. Its antigen is unidentified. The germline V gene encodes CDR1 MGHDK and CDR2 SYGVNS. The CDR3 length is 18 residues. Unmatched junction bases numbered 13, after V lost 6 bases and J lost 0 bases. This sample is part of a study of T cell responses to AZD1222 COVID-19 vaccine. Regarding the study as a whole: Donors in the cohort were predominantly white British and more often female, and clonal diversity was possibly underestimated.

TCRdb's table, derived via immunoSEQ multiplex PCR, lists solely in-frame clones and lacks some. The data show some 97,000 clones, about 87% seen once. Sequenced material: peripheral blood, taken on day 0 of MenACWY control vaccination. This sequence joins TRBV25-1 and TRBJ1-5, with 8 bases fitting TRBD1. The TCR sequence derives from an adult in good health. The DNA of the CDR3 is TGTGCCAGCAGCCGGGGGAGTGGGGGACAGGATAGCAATCAGCCCCAGCATTTT. Translating it yields CASSRGSGGQDSNQPQHF.